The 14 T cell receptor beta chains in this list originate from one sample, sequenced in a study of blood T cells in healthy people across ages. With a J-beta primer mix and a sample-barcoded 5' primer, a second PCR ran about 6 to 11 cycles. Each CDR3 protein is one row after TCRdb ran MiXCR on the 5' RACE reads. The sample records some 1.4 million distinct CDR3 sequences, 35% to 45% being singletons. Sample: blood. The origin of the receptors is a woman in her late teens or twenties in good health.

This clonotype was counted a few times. Written as DNA, the CDR3 is TGTGCCATCAGTGACGGTTCGACAGGGGCCGGGAACACCATATATTTT. This translates into CAISDGSTGAGNTIYF. V and J are TRBV10-3 and TRBJ1-3; TRBD1 aligns across 8 bases. Trimming took 3 bases from V and 7 from J; bases not matched to a gene: 11. This CDR3 spans 16 amino acids. Per the germline V gene, CDR1 is ENHRY and CDR2 is SYGVKD.

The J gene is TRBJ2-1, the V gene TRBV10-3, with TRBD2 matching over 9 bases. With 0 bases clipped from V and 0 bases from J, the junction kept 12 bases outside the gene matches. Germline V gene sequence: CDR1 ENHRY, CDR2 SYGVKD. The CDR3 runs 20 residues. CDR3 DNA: TGTGCCATCAGTGAGTCGAGGTGGGCTAGCGGGGACCGCTCCTACAATGAGCAGTTCTTC. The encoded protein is CAISESRWASGDRSYNEQFF.

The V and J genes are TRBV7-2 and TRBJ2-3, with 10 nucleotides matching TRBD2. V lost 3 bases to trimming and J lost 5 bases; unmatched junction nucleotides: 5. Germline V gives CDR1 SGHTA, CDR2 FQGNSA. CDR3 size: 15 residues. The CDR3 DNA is TGTGCCAGCAGCTTTAGAAGCGGGGGGGAAGATACGCAGTATTTT. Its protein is CASSFRSGGEDTQYF.

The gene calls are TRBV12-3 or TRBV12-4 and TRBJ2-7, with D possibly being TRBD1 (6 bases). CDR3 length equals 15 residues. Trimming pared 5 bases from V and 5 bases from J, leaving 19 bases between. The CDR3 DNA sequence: TGTGCCAGCAGTACCTCCCAGGGGCGCGCCAACGAGCAGTACTTC. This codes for CASSTSQGRANEQYF.

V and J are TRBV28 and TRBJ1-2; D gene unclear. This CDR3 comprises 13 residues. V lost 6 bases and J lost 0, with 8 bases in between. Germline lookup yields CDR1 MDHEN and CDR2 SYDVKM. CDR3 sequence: CASRVPPNYGYTF. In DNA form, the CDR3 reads TGTGCCAGCAGGGTGCCCCCTAACTATGGCTACACCTTC.

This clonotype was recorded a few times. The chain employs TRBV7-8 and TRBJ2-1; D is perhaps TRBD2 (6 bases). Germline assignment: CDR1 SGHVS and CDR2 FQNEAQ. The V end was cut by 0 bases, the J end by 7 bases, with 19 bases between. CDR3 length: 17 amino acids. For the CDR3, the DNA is TGTGCCAGCAGCTTAGCTCGTGTAGCGGCCCTGGCAAATGAGCAGTTCTTC. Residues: CASSLARVAALANEQFF.

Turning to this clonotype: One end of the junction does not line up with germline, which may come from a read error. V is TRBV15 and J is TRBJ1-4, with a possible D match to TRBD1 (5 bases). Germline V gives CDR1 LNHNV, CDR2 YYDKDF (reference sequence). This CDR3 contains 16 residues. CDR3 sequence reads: CATSRDKGTAYEELFF. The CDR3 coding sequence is TGTGCCACCAGCAGAGATAAAGGGACTGCTTATGAAGAACTGTTTTTT.

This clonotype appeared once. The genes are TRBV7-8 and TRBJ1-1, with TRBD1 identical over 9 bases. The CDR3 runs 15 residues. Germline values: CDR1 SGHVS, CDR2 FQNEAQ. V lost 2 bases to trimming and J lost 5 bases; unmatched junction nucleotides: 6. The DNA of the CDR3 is TGTGCCAGCAGCTTATCCCCGGGACAGGGTACTGAAGCTTTCTTT. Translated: CASSLSPGQGTEAFF.

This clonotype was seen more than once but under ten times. The DNA of the CDR3 is TGTGCCACCAGTGCTACAGCCAACCCGGGAGAGACCCAGTACTTC. Its protein is CATSATANPGETQYF. The chain is built from TRBV24-1 and TRBJ2-5; D not certain. Germline lookup yields CDR1 KGHDR and CDR2 SFDVKD. The ends were cut back, 5 bases at V and 4 bases at J, with 16 bases in the middle. This CDR3 is built from 15 residues.

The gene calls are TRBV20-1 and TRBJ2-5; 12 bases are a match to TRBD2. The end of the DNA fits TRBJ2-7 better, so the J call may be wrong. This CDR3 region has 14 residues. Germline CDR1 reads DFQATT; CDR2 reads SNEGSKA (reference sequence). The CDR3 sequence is CSALLAGGPYEQYF. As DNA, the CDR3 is TGCAGTGCTCTCCTAGCGGGAGGGCCCTACGAGCAGTACTTC.

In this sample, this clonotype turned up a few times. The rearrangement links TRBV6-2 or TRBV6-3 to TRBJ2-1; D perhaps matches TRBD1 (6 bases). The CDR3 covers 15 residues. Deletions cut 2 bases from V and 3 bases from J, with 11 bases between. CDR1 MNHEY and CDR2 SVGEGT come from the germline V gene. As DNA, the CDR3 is TGTGCCAGCAGTTACCCGGGGACACTCTACAATGAGCAGTTCTTC. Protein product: CASSYPGTLYNEQFF.

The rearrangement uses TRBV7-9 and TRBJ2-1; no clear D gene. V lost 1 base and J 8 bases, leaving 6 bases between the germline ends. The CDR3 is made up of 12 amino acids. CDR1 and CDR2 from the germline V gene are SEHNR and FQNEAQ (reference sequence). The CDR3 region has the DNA TGTGCCAGCAGCTTAGTTCCTCATGAGCAGTTCTTC. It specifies CASSLVPHEQFF.

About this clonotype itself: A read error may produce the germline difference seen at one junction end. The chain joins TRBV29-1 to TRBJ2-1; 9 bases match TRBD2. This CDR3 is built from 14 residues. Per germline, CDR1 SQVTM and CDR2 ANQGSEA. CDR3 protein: CSPRVLAGYNERFF. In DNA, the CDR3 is TGCAGCCCCAGGGTACTAGCGGGTTACAATGAGCGGTTCTTC.

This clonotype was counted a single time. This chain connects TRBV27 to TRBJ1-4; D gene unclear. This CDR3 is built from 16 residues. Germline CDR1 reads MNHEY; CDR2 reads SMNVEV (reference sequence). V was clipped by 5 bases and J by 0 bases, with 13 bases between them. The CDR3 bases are TGTGCCAGCAGTGAACTCGGAGAGCCAACTAATGAAAAACTGTTTTTT. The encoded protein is CASSELGEPTNEKLFF.